This T cell receptor (beta chain) comes out of a study of cytomegalovirus exposure and HLA in healthy donors. The V gene's germline CDR1 is LGHNA and CDR2 YSLEER. The CDR3 has 17 amino acids. The V and J ends lost 0 bases and 4 bases, in that order; junction bases with no gene match: 11. The table came from immunoSEQ multiplex PCR; TCRdb's copy has only in-frame clones and leaves some out. The sample gives roughly 120,000 clones, almost 90% of which show up once; about 2.1% is in the top ten. Material for sequencing was PBMCs. The gene calls are TRBV4-3 and TRBJ2-5, with TRBD1 matching over 7 bases. The clonotype comes from a woman between 18 and 30 years old in good health and CMV-seronegative. CDR3 sequence reads: CASSQDSSTGLRETQYF. The CDR3 DNA reads TGCGCCAGCAGCCAAGATAGCTCGACAGGGCTACGAGAGACCCAGTACTTC.